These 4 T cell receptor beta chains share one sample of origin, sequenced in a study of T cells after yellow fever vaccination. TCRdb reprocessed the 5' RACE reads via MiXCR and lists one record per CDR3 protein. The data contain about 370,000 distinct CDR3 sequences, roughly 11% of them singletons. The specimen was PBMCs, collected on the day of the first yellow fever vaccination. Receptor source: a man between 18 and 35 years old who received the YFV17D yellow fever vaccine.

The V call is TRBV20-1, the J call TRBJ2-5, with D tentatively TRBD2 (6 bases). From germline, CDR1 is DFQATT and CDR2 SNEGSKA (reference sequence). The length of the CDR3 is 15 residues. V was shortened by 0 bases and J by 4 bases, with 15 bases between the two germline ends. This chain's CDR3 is CSARDGVEGPETQYF. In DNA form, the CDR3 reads TGCAGTGCTAGAGATGGGGTGGAGGGGCCAGAGACCCAGTACTTC.

CDR3 in amino acids: CASSPGGPVAGPQETQYF. In DNA, the CDR3 is TGTGCCAGCAGTCCCGGAGGGCCCGTAGCGGGGCCCCAAGAGACCCAGTACTTC. The gene calls are TRBV12-3 or TRBV12-4 and TRBJ2-5; 8 bases agree with TRBD2. The CDR3 loop spans 18 amino acids. Losses at the gene ends were 5 bases for V and 1 base for J; bases not matched to a gene: 15.

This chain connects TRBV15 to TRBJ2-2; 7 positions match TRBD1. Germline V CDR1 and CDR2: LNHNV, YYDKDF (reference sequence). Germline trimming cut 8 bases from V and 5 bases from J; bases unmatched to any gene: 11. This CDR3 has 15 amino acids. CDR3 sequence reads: CATGLDRILTGELFF. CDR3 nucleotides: TGTGCCACCGGACTGGACAGGATTCTAACCGGGGAGCTGTTTTTT. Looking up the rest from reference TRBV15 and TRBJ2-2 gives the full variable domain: DAMVIQNPRYQVTQFGKPVTLSCSQTLNHNVMYWYQQKSSQAPKLLFHYYDKDFNNEADTPDNFQSRRPNTSFCFLDIRSPGLGDTAMYLCATGLDRILTGELFFGEGSRLTVL.

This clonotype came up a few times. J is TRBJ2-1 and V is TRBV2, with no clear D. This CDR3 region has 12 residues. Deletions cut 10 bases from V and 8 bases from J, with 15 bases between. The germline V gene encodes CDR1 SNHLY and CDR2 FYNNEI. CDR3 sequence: CATTNSMDEQFF. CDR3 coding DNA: TGTGCCACCACAAATTCTATGGATGAGCAGTTCTTC.